The 5 T cell receptor beta chains below all came from one sample that was sequenced in a study of cytomegalovirus exposure and HLA in healthy donors. Only in-frame clones appear in the TCRdb table, and some are missing; sequencing was by immunoSEQ multiplex PCR. The data contain around 190,000 clones, 85% of them singletons. The sequenced sample consisted of PBMCs. These receptors were taken from a man aged 18 to 29 in good health and CMV-seropositive.

This sequence joins TRBV6-6 and TRBJ2-7, with TRBD1 matching over 7 bases. Looked up from germline, CDR1 is MNHNY and CDR2 is SVGAGI (reference sequence). V was clipped by 7 bases and J by 6 bases; unmatched bases: 12. This CDR3 comprises 14 residues. The CDR3: CASIRDSSPSEQYF. The CDR3 DNA sequence: TGTGCCAGCATCCGGGACAGTTCCCCCTCCGAGCAGTACTTC.

The sample holds one count of this clone. The rearrangement uses TRBV6-5 and TRBJ1-2, with D possibly matching TRBD1 (5 bases). The CDR3 sequence is 14 residues long. CDR1 and CDR2 (germline): MNHEY, SVGAGI. Trimming left V 4 bases short and J 3 bases short, with 12 bases between. The CDR3 nucleotides are TGTGCCAGCAGTTCCGGGGGTTACGACTATGGCTACACCTTC. Its protein is CASSSGGYDYGYTF.

The chain is built from TRBV6-1 and TRBJ2-1; TRBD2 matches at 8 bases. The junction had 4 bases not matched to a gene; V was cut back by 3 bases and J by 3 bases. CDR1 and CDR2 from the germline V gene are MNHNS and SASEGT. The CDR3 runs 15 residues. CDR3 residues: CASSDREGIYNEQFF. CDR3 sequence (DNA): TGTGCCAGCAGTGACCGGGAGGGGATCTACAATGAGCAGTTCTTC.

The chain recombines TRBV11-2 with TRBJ2-2; 9 bases are shared with TRBD2. Germline CDR1 SGHAT, CDR2 FQNNGV. Trimming removed 2 bases from V and 6 bases from J; junction bases left unmatched: 1. The CDR3 covers 14 residues. CDR3 region: CASSLSGGPGELFF. CDR3 nucleotide sequence: TGTGCCAGCAGCTTAAGCGGGGGGCCCGGGGAGCTGTTTTTT.

The CDR3 nucleotides read TGTGCCAGCAGTTTAGGACAAGCTGTTCATTCACCCCTCCACTTT. Amino acids: CASSLGQAVHSPLHF. This sequence joins TRBV27 and TRBJ1-6, with a possible D match to TRBD1 (5 bases). Germline lookup yields CDR1 MNHEY and CDR2 SMNVEV (reference sequence). V dropped 2 bases and J dropped 8 bases, with 13 bases sitting between them. The CDR3 runs to 15 residues.